This paragraph covers one T cell receptor beta chain sequence. Its antigen is not identified. This sample is part of a study of CXCR3-negative and CXCR3-positive naive CD8 T cells. Naive CD8+ T lymphocytes were specified as CD45RO-CCR7+CD27+CD95-. Study-wide results and caveats: Memory CD8+ cells had much lower diversity, and both naive subsets had comparably high diversity. TRBV-TRBJ usage was similar across naive CXCR3 subsets but distinct in memory cells. CXCR3-positive naive cells had more hydrophobic TRB CDR3s than CXCR3-negative naive cells.

CDR3 size: 14 residues. Germline CDR1 is SQVTM and CDR2 is ANQGSEA. UMI labels and 5' RACE were used to prepare the TRB cDNA libraries. TCRdb re-analyzed the 5' RACE reads; it lists each CDR3 protein once, without DNA. This listing includes tens of thousands of distinct CDR3 sequences. Sequenced input: naive CXCR3+ CD8+ T cells from blood. Regarding subset: CD45RO-CCR7+CD27+CD95- naive CD8+ T cells expressing CXCR3 (TNR3+). The TCR originated in a human donor in good health. Some clones in this sample may be carry-over from other donors' samples. The rearrangement links TRBV29-1 to TRBJ1-2. The CDR3 sequence is CSVEGHGVGYGYTF. Variable domain in full (rest from reference TRBV29-1 and TRBJ1-2): SAVISQKPSRDICQRGTSLTIQCQVDSQVTMMFWYRQQPGQSLTLIATANQGSEATYESGFVIDKFPISRPNLTFSTLTVSNMSPEDSSIYLCSVEGHGVGYGYTFGSGTRLTVV.